A single count supports the clone carrying this T cell receptor (beta chain). Its specificity is unknown. The same CDR3 is also encoded by other DNA sequences in this sample. Per the germline V gene, CDR1 is GTSNPN and CDR2 is SVGIG (reference sequence). The CDR3 totals 15 residues. Trimming took 3 bases from V and 6 from J; bases not matched to a gene: 9. These data are taken from a study of shared clonotypes between healthy human individuals. Each PCR replicate from the sorted subsets contained about 200 ng DNA, which is 30,000 or so T cell genomes. Method: immunoSEQ multiplex PCR; TCRdb's copy keeps in-frame clones and lacks some. The data contain a few million clones, around 95% of them seen just once; the ten biggest clones take up approximately 1.6%. Study-wide findings and caveats: Only blood samples were collected, and tissue repertoires likely differ. The small donor group covered limited genetic and exposure diversity. Naive subsets typically showed greater estimated richness than memory subsets.

CD45RO-negative CD8 cells positively selected for CCR7 made up the naive population, which excluded terminally differentiated effector memory CD45RA+ cells. This TCR was sampled from a man aged 18 to 35 in good health. Some clones in this sample may be carry-over from other donors' samples. The chain combines TRBV30 with TRBJ2-1, with TRBD2 matching 9 bases. Material for sequencing was naive CD8+ T cells from PBMCs. CDR3 region: CAWSVPSGIVNEQFF. In DNA, the CDR3 is TGTGCCTGGAGCGTACCTAGCGGGATTGTCAATGAGCAGTTCTTC.